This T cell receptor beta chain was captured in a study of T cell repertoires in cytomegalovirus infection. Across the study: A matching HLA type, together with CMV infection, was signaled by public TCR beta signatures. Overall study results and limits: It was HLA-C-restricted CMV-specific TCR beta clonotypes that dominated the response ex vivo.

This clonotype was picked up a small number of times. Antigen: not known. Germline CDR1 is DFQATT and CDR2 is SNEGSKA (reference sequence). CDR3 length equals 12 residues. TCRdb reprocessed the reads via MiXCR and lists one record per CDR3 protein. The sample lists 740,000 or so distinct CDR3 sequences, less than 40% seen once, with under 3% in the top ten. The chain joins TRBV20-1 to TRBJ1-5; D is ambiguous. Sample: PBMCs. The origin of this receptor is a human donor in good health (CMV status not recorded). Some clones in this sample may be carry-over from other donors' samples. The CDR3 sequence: CSKKAGGQPQHF. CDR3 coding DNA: TGCAGCAAGAAGGCTGGAGGACAGCCCCAGCATTTT.